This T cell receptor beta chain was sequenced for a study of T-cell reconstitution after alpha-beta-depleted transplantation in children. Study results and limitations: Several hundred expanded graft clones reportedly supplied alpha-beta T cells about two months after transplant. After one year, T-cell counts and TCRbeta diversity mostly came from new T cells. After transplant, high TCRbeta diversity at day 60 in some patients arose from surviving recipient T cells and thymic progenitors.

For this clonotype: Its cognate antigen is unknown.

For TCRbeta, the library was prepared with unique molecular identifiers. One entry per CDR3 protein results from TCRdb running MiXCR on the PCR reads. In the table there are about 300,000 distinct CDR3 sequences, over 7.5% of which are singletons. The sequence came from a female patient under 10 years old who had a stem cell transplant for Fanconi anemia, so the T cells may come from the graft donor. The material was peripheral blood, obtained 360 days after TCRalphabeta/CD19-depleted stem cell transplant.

CDR3 protein: CASSQEQRGGLAGELFF. The CDR3 DNA is TGCGCCAGCAGCCAAGAGCAACGGGGGGGCCTAGCCGGGGAGCTGTTTTTT. The chain uses TRBV4-1 and TRBJ2-2; 8 bases fit TRBD2. The germline V gene has CDR1 MGHRA and CDR2 YSYEKL. The V segment lost 0 bases and the J segment 6 bases; nucleotides outside the gene matches: 9. CDR3 length equals 17 residues.